The rows below give T cell receptor beta chains drawn from one sample of a study of PD-L1 blockade in urothelial cancer. This table comes from immunoSEQ multiplex PCR, and its TCRdb copy is limited to in-frame clones, with some not included. The table shows some 90,000 clones, with around 92% occurring only once. The sequencing used PBMCs, collected around atezolizumab (anti-PD-L1) treatment. The receptors shown here come from a woman of 80 years or more with urothelial cancer. Both conserved end residues are part of each CDR3. The order of the fields is J gene, clone size, V gene, CDR3 length, D gene, CDR3 protein, CDR3 DNA. D genes are given only for firm matches. Not every row has a clone size; where given, it reads once, few, many or a size class.

TRBJ2-7 - TRBV5-1 16 TRBD2 CASSLGASGRDYEQYF TGCGCCAGCAGCTTGGGGGCTAGCGGGAGGGACTACGAGCAGTACTTC
TRBJ2-5 - TRBV18 16 TRBD1 CASSPFPGQEQETQYF TGTGCCAGCTCACCATTTCCAGGACAGGAGCAAGAGACCCAGTACTTC
TRBJ2-3 - TRBV28 13 TRBD2 CASYSGNTDTQYF TGTGCCAGCTATAGCGGGAACACAGATACGCAGTATTTT
TRBJ1-5 - TRBV19 15 - CASSIEEAGVQPQHF TGTGCCAGTAGTATAGAGGAAGCAGGGGTTCAGCCCCAGCATTTT
TRBJ1-1 few TRBV5-1 15 TRBD1 CASSLGDSRSTEAFF TGCGCCAGCAGCCTAGGGGACAGCCGAAGCACTGAAGCTTTCTTT
TRBJ2-1 - TRBV7-8 14 - CATIPLEGYNEQFF TGTGCCACCATCCCCCTTGAGGGATACAATGAGCAGTTCTTC
TRBJ2-2 - TRBV6-5 15 - CASSQPGLSTGELFF TGTGCCAGCAGTCAGCCGGGACTCAGCACCGGGGAGCTGTTTTTT
TRBJ1-1 - TRBV11-2 14 TRBD1 CASSWGTGGSEAFF TGTGCCAGCAGCTGGGGGACAGGGGGATCTGAAGCTTTCTTT
TRBJ1-2 few TRBV27 14 TRBD1 CASSSHRGSYGYTF TGTGCCAGCAGTTCCCACAGGGGGTCTTATGGCTACACCTTC
TRBJ1-4 - TRBV9 15 - CASSVDPGEGEKLFF TGTGCCAGCAGCGTAGACCCAGGGGAGGGGGAAAAACTGTTTTTT
TRBJ1-5 - TRBV10-3 14 - CATTQENSNQPQHF TGTGCCACCACACAGGAGAATAGCAATCAGCCCCAGCATTTT
TRBJ2-5 - TRBV5-1 14 - CASSYQGAEETQYF TGCGCCAGCAGCTACCAGGGCGCGGAAGAGACCCAGTACTTC
TRBJ2-7 - TRBV27 14 TRBD1 CASRGQGLSYEQYF TGTGCCAGCAGAGGACAGGGACTGTCCTACGAGCAGTACTTC
TRBJ2-7 - TRBV25-1 17 TRBD2 CASSDPGKTSGYYEQYF TGTGCCAGCAGTGATCCCGGGAAGACTAGCGGCTACTACGAGCAGTACTTC
TRBJ1-1 - TRBV19 15 TRBD1 CASSSRGHGGTEAFF TGTGCCAGTAGTTCCAGGGGGCACGGAGGGACTGAAGCTTTCTTT
TRBJ2-5 - TRBV27 16 TRBD1 CASSLSRQGARETQYF TGTGCCAGCAGTTTATCGCGGCAGGGGGCTCGGGAGACCCAGTACTTC
TRBJ2-7 - TRBV5-1 15 - CASSPGLGTPYEQYF TGCGCCAGCAGCCCCGGACTTGGGACTCCATACGAGCAGTACTTC
TRBJ1-1 - TRBV28 15 - CASSLIGRENTEAFF TGTGCCAGCAGTTTGATCGGACGGGAGAACACTGAAGCTTTCTTT
TRBJ2-3 - TRBV7-3 16 TRBD2 CASSSSTSGSTDTQYF TGTGCCAGCAGCTCTTCGACTAGCGGGTCCACAGATACGCAGTATTTT
TRBJ1-5 - TRBV28 14 TRBD1 CASRRTGSNQPQHF TGTGCCAGCAGGCGGACAGGCAGCAATCAGCCCCAGCATTTT
TRBJ1-1 - TRBV27 15 - CASSLEGGALLEAFF TGTGCCAGCAGTTTAGAGGGCGGGGCTCTCCTTGAAGCTTTCTTT
TRBJ1-4 - TRBV5-1 15 TRBD1 CASSLEGQLNEKLFF TGCGCCAGCAGCTTGGAGGGACAGCTTAATGAAAAACTGTTTTTT
TRBJ1-5 - TRBV23-1 14 - CASSNSRDTQPQHF TGCGCCAGCAGTAACTCCCGGGACACCCAGCCCCAGCATTTT
TRBJ1-1 - TRBV27 12 - CASLDRNTEAFF TGTGCCAGCTTAGACAGGAACACTGAAGCTTTCTTT
TRBJ1-2 - TRBV5-1 15 - CASSLDATSNYGYTF TGCGCCAGCAGCTTGGATGCCACTTCTAACTATGGCTACACCTTC
TRBJ2-1 - TRBV2 16 TRBD2 CASSPGTSGRYNEQFF TGTGCCAGCAGCCCCGGGACTAGCGGGAGGTACAATGAGCAGTTCTTC
TRBJ2-3 - TRBV18 14 - CASSPPGHADTQYF TGTGCCAGCTCACCCCCTGGCCACGCAGATACGCAGTATTTT
TRBJ1-1 - TRBV19 13 - CASSMTANTEAFF TGTGCCAGTAGTATGACAGCGAACACTGAAGCTTTCTTT
TRBJ2-1 - TRBV28 14 TRBD2 CASTLSGRAREQFF TGTGCCAGCACCCTTAGCGGGAGGGCGCGAGAGCAGTTCTTC
TRBJ2-5 - TRBV28 14 - CASSTRTFGETQYF TGTGCCAGCAGCACTCGGACATTTGGCGAGACCCAGTACTTC
TRBJ2-7 once TRBV4-1 14 TRBD1 CASSQGAGGYEQYF TGCGCCAGCAGCCAAGGGGCAGGGGGCTACGAGCAGTACTTC
TRBJ2-7 few TRBV30 12 - CAWTQGSYEQYF TGTGCCTGGACCCAGGGGTCCTACGAGCAGTACTTC
TRBJ1-1 - TRBV6-1 17 TRBD1 CASSEADRGLRVTEAFF TGTGCCAGCAGTGAAGCGGACAGGGGGCTAAGAGTCACTGAAGCTTTCTTT
TRBJ2-2 - TRBV9 13 - CAVSRGNTGELFF TGTGCCGTCTCAAGGGGGAACACCGGGGAGCTGTTTTTT
TRBJ1-2 - TRBV6-1 11 - CASSEQGSGTF TGTGCCAGCAGTGAACAGGGGTCCGGCACCTTC
TRBJ2-7 once TRBV18 13 - CASSPLSTAGEYF TGTGCCAGCTCACCACTTTCAACAGCAGGGGAGTACTTC
TRBJ2-7 - TRBV14 14 - CASSPGQLNYEQYF TGTGCCAGCAGCCCCGGACAGCTGAACTACGAGCAGTACTTC
TRBJ2-5 - TRBV28 15 - CASSSGRVAWETQYF TGTGCCAGCAGTAGTGGCAGGGTCGCTTGGGAGACCCAGTACTTC
TRBJ2-1 - TRBV7-9 15 - CASSAANREGDEQFF TGTGCCAGCAGCGCTGCTAACCGCGAGGGGGATGAGCAGTTCTTC
TRBJ2-3 - TRBV19 15 - CASSRGLALTDTQYF TGTGCCAGTAGTCGAGGCCTAGCGTTAACAGATACGCAGTATTTT
TRBJ2-7 - TRBV29-1 14 TRBD2 CSVLGGGSSYEQYF TGCAGCGTGCTGGGGGGAGGGAGCTCCTACGAGCAGTACTTC
TRBJ1-5 once TRBV28 15 TRBD1 CASSLGDRVNQPQHF TGTGCCAGCAGTTTAGGGGACAGGGTGAATCAGCCCCAGCATTTT
TRBJ1-4 - TRBV28 16 - CASSLPDGAGNEKLFF TGTGCCAGCAGTCTACCCGATGGGGCAGGGAATGAAAAACTGTTTTTT
TRBJ2-1 - TRBV5-4 16 TRBD2 CASSSLLAGGRNEQFF TGTGCCAGCAGCTCCCTCTTGGCGGGAGGTAGGAATGAGCAGTTCTTC
TRBJ2-7 once TRBV5-1 13 TRBD1 CASRAGTGYEQYF TGCGCCAGCAGGGCCGGGACAGGCTACGAGCAGTACTTC
TRBJ2-2 - TRBV4-1 16 TRBD2 CASSQAGLALVGELFF TGCGCCAGCAGCCAAGCTGGACTAGCCTTGGTCGGGGAGCTGTTTTTT
TRBJ2-3 - TRBV18 14 TRBD1 CASSPGDSLDTQYF TGTGCCAGCTCACCAGGGGACAGCCTTGATACGCAGTATTTT
TRBJ1-4 - TRBV5-1 14 - CASSFQGYNEKLFF TGCGCCAGCAGCTTTCAGGGATACAATGAAAAACTGTTTTTT
TRBJ2-3 few TRBV5-4 16 TRBD1 CASSLGGQGRADTQYF TGTGCCAGCAGCTTGGGGGGACAGGGGAGGGCAGATACGCAGTATTTT